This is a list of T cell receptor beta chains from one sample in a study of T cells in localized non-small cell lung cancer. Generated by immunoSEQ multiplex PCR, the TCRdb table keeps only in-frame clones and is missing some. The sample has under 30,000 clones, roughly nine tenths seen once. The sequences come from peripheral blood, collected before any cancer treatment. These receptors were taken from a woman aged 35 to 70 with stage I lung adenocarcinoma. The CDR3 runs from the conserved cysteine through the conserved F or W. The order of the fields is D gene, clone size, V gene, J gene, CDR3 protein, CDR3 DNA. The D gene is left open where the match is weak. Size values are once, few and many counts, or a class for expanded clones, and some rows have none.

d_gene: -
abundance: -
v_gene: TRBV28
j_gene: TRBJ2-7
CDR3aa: CASTDGPSYEQYF
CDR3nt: TGTGCCAGCACCGACGGCCCTTCCTACGAGCAGTACTTC

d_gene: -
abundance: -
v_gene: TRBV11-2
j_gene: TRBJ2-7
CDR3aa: CASSSPRGGYEQYF
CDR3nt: TGTGCCAGCAGCTCCCCCCGCGGAGGCTACGAGCAGTACTTC

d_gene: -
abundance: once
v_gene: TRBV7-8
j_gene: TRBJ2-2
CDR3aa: CASSQGAGGSRGELFF
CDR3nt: TGTGCCAGCAGCCAAGGAGCGGGTGGTTCCCGTGGGGAGCTGTTTTTT

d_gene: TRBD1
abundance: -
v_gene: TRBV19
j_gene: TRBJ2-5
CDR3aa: CASSGTGSLETQYF
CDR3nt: TGTGCCAGTAGCGGGACAGGGAGCTTGGAGACCCAGTACTTC

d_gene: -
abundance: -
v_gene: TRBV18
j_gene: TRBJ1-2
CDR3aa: CASSPLSRQEANYGYTF
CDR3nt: TGTGCCAGCTCACCACTATCCCGACAGGAGGCTAACTATGGCTACACCTTC

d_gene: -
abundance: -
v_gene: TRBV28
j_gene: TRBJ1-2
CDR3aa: CASRGGEDYGYTF
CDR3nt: TGTGCCTCCAGGGGAGGAGAGGACTATGGCTACACCTTC

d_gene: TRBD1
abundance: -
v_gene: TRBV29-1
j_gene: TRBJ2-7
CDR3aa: CSVEDQSGQQSRGQYF
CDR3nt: TGCAGCGTTGAAGATCAGTCGGGACAGCAATCCCGGGGGCAGTACTTC

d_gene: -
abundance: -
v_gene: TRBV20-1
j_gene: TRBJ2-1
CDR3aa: CSAREDEQFF
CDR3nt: TGCAGTGCTAGAGAAGATGAGCAGTTCTTC

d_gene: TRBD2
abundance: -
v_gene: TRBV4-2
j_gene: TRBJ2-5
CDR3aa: CASSQEIAGGLEAQYF
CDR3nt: TGTGCCAGCAGCCAAGAGATAGCGGGAGGGCTGGAGGCCCAGTACTTC

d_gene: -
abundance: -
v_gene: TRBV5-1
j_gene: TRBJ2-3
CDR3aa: CASSSGESTDTQYF
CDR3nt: TGCGCCAGCAGCTCTGGGGAGTCCACAGATACGCAGTATTTT

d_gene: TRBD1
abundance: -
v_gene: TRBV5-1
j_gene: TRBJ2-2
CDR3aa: CASSRQGGRGELFF
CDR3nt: TGCGCCAGCAGTAGACAGGGTGGCCGCGGGGAGCTGTTTTTT

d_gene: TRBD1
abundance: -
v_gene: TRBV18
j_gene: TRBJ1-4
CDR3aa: CASSWTGGNEKLFF
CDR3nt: TGTGCCAGCTCTTGGACAGGGGGTAATGAAAAACTGTTTTTT

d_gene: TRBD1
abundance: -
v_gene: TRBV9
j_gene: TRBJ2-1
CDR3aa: CASSAATGYEQFF
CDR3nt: TGTGCCAGCAGCGCCGCGACAGGGTATGAGCAGTTCTTC

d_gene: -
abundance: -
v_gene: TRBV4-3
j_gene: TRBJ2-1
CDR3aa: CASSQRVGVSIYNEQFF
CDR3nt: TGCGCCAGCAGCCAAAGGGTCGGCGTCTCAATTTACAATGAGCAGTTCTTC

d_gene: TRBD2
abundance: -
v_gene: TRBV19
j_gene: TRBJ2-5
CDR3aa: CASSITQPGRGGEKETQYF
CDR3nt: TGTGCCAGTAGTATAACCCAACCGGGGCGCGGGGGGGAAAAAGAGACCCAGTACTTC

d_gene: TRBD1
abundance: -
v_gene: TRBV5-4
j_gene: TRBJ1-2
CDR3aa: CASRLQGANYGYTF
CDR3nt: TGTGCCAGCAGATTACAGGGGGCGAACTATGGCTACACCTTC

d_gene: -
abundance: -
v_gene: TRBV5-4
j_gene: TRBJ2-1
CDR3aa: CASSPAGGPGNEQFF
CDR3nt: TGTGCCAGCAGCCCCGCGGGCGGGCCTGGCAATGAGCAGTTCTTC

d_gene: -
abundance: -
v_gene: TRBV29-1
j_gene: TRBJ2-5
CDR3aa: CSVDPPTGSETQYF
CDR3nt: TGCAGCGTTGACCCCCCTACAGGGTCAGAGACCCAGTACTTC

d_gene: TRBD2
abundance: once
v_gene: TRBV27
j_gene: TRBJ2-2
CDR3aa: CASSLGRLAGFTGELFF
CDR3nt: TGTGCCAGCAGTTTGGGGAGACTAGCGGGATTTACCGGGGAGCTGTTTTTT

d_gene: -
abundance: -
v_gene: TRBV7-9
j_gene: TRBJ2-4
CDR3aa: CASSSGPAWDIQYF
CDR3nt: TGTGCCAGCAGCTCCGGTCCGGCATGGGACATTCAGTACTTC

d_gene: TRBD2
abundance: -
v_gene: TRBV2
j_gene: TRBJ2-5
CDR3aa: CASSHGLAGAASQETQYF
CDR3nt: TGTGCCAGCAGTCATGGACTAGCGGGGGCCGCCTCTCAAGAGACCCAGTACTTC

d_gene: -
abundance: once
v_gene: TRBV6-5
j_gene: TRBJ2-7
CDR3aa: CASSGGGNPYEQYF
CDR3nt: TGTGCCTCCTCTGGCGGCGGCAACCCCTACGAGCAGTACTTC